These 14 T cell receptor beta chains share one sample of origin, sequenced in a study of blood T cells in healthy people across ages. For the second PCR, which ran for about 7 to 11 cycles, a sample-barcoded 5' primer and a J-beta primer mix were used. Each CDR3 protein is one row after TCRdb ran MiXCR on the 5' RACE reads. The sample carries some 1.7 million distinct CDR3 sequences, approximately 30% recorded once. Sequencing was performed on blood. These receptors were taken from a woman aged 30 to 39 in good health.

V gene TRBV18 combines with J gene TRBJ2-5, with 8 bases identical to TRBD1. The trim removed 2 bases at V and 11 bases at J, leaving 13 bases unmatched. The CDR3 is made up of 15 amino acids. The V gene's germline CDR1 is KGHSH and CDR2 LQKENI. The CDR3 region has the DNA TGTGCCAGCTCACCAGAGATGCACAGGGGGAATGAGCAGTACTTC. Protein: CASSPEMHRGNEQYF.

The genes are TRBV11-2 and TRBJ1-6; no definite D call. V was shortened by 3 bases and J by 0 bases, with 9 bases between the two germline ends. The V gene's germline CDR1 is SGHAT and CDR2 FQNNGV. This CDR3 comprises 16 residues. The CDR3 nucleotides are TGTGCCAGCAGCTTTAGTGCGAGCTCCTATAATTCACCCCTCCACTTT. Encoded protein: CASSFSASSYNSPLHF. Based on the CDR3 plus reference TRBV11-2 and TRBJ1-6, the full variable domain is EAGVAQSPRYKIIEKRQSVAFWCNPISGHATLYWYQQILGQGPKLLIQFQNNGVVDDSQLPKDRFSAERLKGVDSTLKIQPAKLEDSAVYLCASSFSASSYNSPLHFGNGTRLTVT.

This clonotype was detected ten times or more. The rearrangement uses TRBV7-8 and TRBJ2-7; the match to TRBD2 covers 8 bases. Trimming took 2 bases from V and 3 from J; bases not matched to a gene: 3. The CDR3 runs 14 residues. In germline, CDR1 is SGHVS, CDR2 FQNEAQ. In DNA, the CDR3 is TGTGCCAGCAGCTTAAAGGGGACTAGCTACGAGCAGTACTTC. Encoded protein: CASSLKGTSYEQYF.

This clonotype showed up just a few times. It may be a read error: a sequence one base away is much more abundant. The chain employs TRBV29-1 and TRBJ1-1; D is possibly TRBD1 (5 bases). This CDR3 has 12 amino acids. The germline CDR1 and CDR2 sequences are SQVTM and ANQGSEA. The V gene lost 4 bases and the J gene lost 1 base, with 7 bases spanning the gap. CDR3 in amino acids: CSVGQWNTEAFF. As DNA, the CDR3 is TGCAGCGTTGGACAGTGGAACACTGAAGCTTTCTTT.

This clonotype has a count of ten or more. This sequence joins TRBV18 and TRBJ2-1; D gene unclear. Trimming stripped 3 bases from V and 6 bases from J, with 9 bases between. CDR1 is KGHSH and CDR2 is LQKENI in the germline V gene. The CDR3 consists of 13 residues. CDR3 amino acids: CASSPIGLNEQFF. For the CDR3, the DNA is TGTGCCAGCTCACCTATAGGGCTCAATGAGCAGTTCTTC.

A few counts support this clonotype. The rearrangement links TRBV6-1 to TRBJ1-1; 10 positions agree with TRBD1. The CDR3 has 13 amino acids. Trimming took 9 bases from V and 5 from J; bases not matched to a gene: 6. The V gene's germline CDR1 is MNHNS and CDR2 SASEGT. The CDR3 coding sequence is TGTGCCAGTCCCGGGACAGGGGTAACTGAAGCTTTCTTT. Translated, it gives CASPGTGVTEAFF.

This clonotype was recorded a few times. The V gene is TRBV6-2 or TRBV6-3, the J gene TRBJ2-5, with 9 positions matching TRBD1. Trimming at V came to 2 bases and at J to 11 bases, leaving 12 bases not matched to a gene. The CDR3 totals 15 residues. Germline loops: CDR1 MNHEY, CDR2 SVGEGT. The CDR3: CASSYGGQGKKEQYF. In DNA form, the CDR3 reads TGTGCCAGCAGTTACGGCGGACAGGGGAAGAAAGAGCAGTACTTC.

The table lists this clonotype with many counts. The chain links TRBV20-1 to TRBJ2-7; maybe TRBD1 (5 bases). This CDR3 is built from 14 residues. Germline-derived CDR1 and CDR2 are DFQATT and SNEGSKA (reference sequence). V lost 3 bases and J 0 bases, leaving 12 bases between the germline ends. CDR3 coding DNA: TGCAGTGCTAGTCTGACAGAGAGCTCCTACGAGCAGTACTTC. It is translated as CSASLTESSYEQYF.

This rearrangement joins TRBV28 to TRBJ1-4; D gene uncertain. Germline CDR1 is MDHEN and CDR2 is SYDVKM. CDR3 length equals 14 residues. Trimming cost V 7 bases and J 11 bases, with 20 bases left between them. In nucleotides, the CDR3 is TGTGCCAGCACCCTCGGGTCAGCGATGGGGAAACTGTTTTTT. Its protein product is CASTLGSAMGKLFF.

V gene TRBV3-1 combines with J gene TRBJ2-1, with 11 nucleotides matching TRBD2. V shed 4 bases and J 8 bases; nucleotides not matched to a gene: 10. This CDR3 comprises 16 residues. Germline CDR1 reads LGHDT; CDR2 reads YNNKEL (reference sequence). The chain's CDR3 is CASSPIAGGPVDEQFF. The CDR3 nucleotides read TGTGCCAGCAGCCCTATAGCGGGAGGGCCTGTAGATGAGCAGTTCTTC.

The chain is built from TRBV20-1 and TRBJ1-5; tentatively, D is TRBD1 (5 bases). This CDR3 comprises 16 residues. Germline V gene lookup returns CDR1 DFQATT and CDR2 SNEGSKA (reference sequence). Deletions cut 1 base from V and 3 bases from J, with 16 bases between. CDR3 loop: CSARVGGWGSNQPQHF. The CDR3 DNA is TGCAGTGCTAGAGTCGGGGGATGGGGGTCCAATCAGCCCCAGCATTTT.

This chain uses TRBV9 with TRBJ2-7; 8 bases line up with TRBD2. CDR1 and CDR2 (germline): SGDLS, YYNGEE. This CDR3 has 16 amino acids. V shed 6 bases, J shed 7 bases, and the junction held 18 bases outside the gene matches. The CDR3 sequence is CASIGVAGRTYNEQYF. The DNA of the CDR3 is TGTGCCAGCATCGGGGTAGCGGGACGTACCTACAATGAGCAGTACTTC.

This chain joins TRBV18 and TRBJ2-7, with D tentatively TRBD2 (5 bases). This CDR3 is 13 amino acids long. The germline gives CDR1 KGHSH, CDR2 LQKENI. V lost 3 bases and J lost 4, with 10 bases in between. The CDR3 DNA sequence: TGTGCCAGCTCACCCTTTGAGGGATACGAGCAGTACTTC. Its translation: CASSPFEGYEQYF.

In its sample, this clonotype was seen many times. This chain joins TRBV9 and TRBJ1-6, with D possibly matching TRBD1 (5 bases). Trimming pared 2 bases from V and 12 bases from J, leaving 12 bases between. Per the germline V gene, CDR1 is SGDLS and CDR2 is YYNGEE. The CDR3 sequence is 13 residues long. The CDR3 is CASSVGTGVPLHF. The CDR3, as DNA: TGTGCCAGCAGCGTGGGGACCGGGGTACCCCTCCACTTT.